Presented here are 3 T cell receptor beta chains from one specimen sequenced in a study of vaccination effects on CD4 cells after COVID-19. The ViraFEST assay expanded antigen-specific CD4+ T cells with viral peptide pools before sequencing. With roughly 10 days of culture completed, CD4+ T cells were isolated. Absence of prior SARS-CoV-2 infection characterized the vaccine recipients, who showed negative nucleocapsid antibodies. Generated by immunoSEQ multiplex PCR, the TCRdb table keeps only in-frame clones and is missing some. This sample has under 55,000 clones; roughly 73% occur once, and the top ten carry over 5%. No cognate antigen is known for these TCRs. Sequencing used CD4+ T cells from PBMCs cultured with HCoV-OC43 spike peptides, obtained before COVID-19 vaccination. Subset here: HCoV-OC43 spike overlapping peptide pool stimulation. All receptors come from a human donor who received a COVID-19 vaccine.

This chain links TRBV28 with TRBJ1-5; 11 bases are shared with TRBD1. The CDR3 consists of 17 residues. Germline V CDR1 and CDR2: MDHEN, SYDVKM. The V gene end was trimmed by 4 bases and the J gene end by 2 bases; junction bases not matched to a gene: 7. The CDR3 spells CASSSRTGGDGNQPQHF. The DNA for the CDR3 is TGTGCCAGCAGTTCTAGGACAGGGGGCGATGGCAATCAGCCCCAGCATTTT.

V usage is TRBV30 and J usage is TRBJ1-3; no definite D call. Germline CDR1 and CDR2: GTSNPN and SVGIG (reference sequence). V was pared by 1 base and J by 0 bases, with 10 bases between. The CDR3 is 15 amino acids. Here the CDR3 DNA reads TGTGCCTGGAGTGATCCCTCCAGCTCTGGAAACACCATATATTTT. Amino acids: CAWSDPSSSGNTIYF.

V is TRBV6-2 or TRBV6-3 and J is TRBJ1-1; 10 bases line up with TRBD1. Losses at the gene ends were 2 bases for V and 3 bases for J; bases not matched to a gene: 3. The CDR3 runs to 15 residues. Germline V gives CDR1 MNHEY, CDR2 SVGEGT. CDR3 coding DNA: TGTGCCAGCAGTTACGACAGGGGGCGCGACACTGAAGCTTTCTTT. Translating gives CASSYDRGRDTEAFF.